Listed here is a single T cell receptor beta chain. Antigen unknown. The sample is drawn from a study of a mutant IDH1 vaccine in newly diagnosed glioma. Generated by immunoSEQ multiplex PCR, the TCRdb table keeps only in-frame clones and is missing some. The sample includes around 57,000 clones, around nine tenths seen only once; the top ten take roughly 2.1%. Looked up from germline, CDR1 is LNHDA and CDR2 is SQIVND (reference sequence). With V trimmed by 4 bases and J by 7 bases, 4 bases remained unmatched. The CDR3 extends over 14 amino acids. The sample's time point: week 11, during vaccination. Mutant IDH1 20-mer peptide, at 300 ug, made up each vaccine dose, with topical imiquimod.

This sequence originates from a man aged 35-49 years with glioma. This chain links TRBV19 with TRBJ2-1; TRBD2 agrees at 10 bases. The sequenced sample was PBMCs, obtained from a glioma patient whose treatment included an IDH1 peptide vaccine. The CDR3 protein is CASSTSGGVNEQFF. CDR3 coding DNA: TGTGCCAGTAGTACCAGCGGGGGGGTGAATGAGCAGTTCTTC.